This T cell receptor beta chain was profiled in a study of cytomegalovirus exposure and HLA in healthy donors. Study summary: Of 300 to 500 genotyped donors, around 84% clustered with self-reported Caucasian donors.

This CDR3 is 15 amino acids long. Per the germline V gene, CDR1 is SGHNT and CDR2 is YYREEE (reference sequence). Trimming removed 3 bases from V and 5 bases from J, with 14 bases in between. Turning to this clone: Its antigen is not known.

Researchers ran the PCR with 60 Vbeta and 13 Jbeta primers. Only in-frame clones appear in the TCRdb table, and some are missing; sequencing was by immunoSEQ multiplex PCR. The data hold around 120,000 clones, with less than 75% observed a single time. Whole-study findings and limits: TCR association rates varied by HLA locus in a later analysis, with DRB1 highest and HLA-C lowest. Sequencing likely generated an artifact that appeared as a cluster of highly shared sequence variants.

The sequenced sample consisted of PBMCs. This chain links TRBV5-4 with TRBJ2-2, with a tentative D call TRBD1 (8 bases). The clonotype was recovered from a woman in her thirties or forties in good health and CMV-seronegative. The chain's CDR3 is CASSWGGDRTGELFF. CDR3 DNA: TGTGCCAGCAGCTGGGGGGGGGACAGGACCGGGGAGCTGTTTTTT. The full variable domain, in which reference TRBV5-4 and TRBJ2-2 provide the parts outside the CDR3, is ETGVTQSPTHLIKTRGQQVTLRCSSQSGHNTVSWYQQALGQGPQFIFQYYREEENGRGNFPPRFSGLQFPNYSSELNVNALELDDSALYLCASSWGGDRTGELFFGEGSRLTVL.